The 25 T cell receptor beta chains below were found in one sample sequenced in a study of tissue T cells after allogeneic stem cell transplantation. Sequencing used immunoSEQ multiplex PCR; TCRdb keeps in-frame clones, though not all of them. The sample lists 8,000 or so clones, roughly 45% occurring once. Time point reported: mouse harvest day 7 after allogeneic transplant. The graft held 10^6 splenic CD5+ T cells and 10^7 T-cell-depleted bone marrow cells. The material sequenced was skin. The source is a female BALB/c mouse given C57BL/6 T cells with graft-versus-host disease after an allogeneic hematopoietic cell transplant.

This clone appeared a few times. Mouse gene names and germline throughout. The CDR3 end falls 1 residue outside the read, so it is completed with the germline J gene. This chain uses TRBV26 with TRBJ1-3, with D perhaps TRBD1 (5 bases). The V end lost 4 bases, the J end lost 0 bases, and 7 bases lay between the germline ends. Germline CDR1 KGHPV, CDR2 FQNQEV (reference sequence). CDR3 size: 14 residues. CDR3 region: CASSPRVSGNTLYF. The covered CDR3 bases are TGTGCCAGCAGTCCCAGGGTTTCTGGAAATACGCTCTAT. Full variable domain (rest looked up from reference TRBV26 and TRBJ1-3): NSKVIQTPRYLVKGQGQKAKMRCIPEKGHPVVFWYQQNKNNEFKFLINFQNQEVLQQIDMTEKRFSAECPSNSPCSLEIQSSEAGDSALYLCASSPRVSGNTLYFGEGSRLIVV.

In regard to this clone: Mouse gene names and germline throughout. The read ends 1 residue before the CDR3 terminus; that terminus is restored from the germline J gene. The chain combines TRBV16 with TRBJ1-1; D might be TRBD1 (6 bases). The CDR3 totals 12 residues. Trimming took off 5 bases at V and 4 bases at J, with 8 bases between the two ends. Germline values: CDR1 SGHSA, CDR2 FRNQAP. The CDR3 DNA, read in part, is TGTGCAAGCAGCCTCAGGGGCACAGAAGTCTTC. Translation: CASSLRGTEVF. The whole CDR3 region reads CASSLRGTEVFF.

About this clone: These gene names are mouse names. The sequence runs out 1 residue before the end of the CDR3; the remainder is reconstructed from the germline J gene. The chain combines TRBV3 with TRBJ1-1, with D unclear. CDR3 length: 11 amino acids. V was clipped by 6 bases and J by 1 base, with 3 bases between them. Germline CDR1 is SNHLY and CDR2 is FYNGKV (reference sequence). This chain's CDR3 is CASRGNTEVFF. The covered CDR3 bases are TGTGCCAGCAGGGGAAACACAGAAGTCTTC. The whole variable domain, filled in from reference TRBV3 and TRBJ1-1, reads GPKVLQIPSHQIIDMGQMVTLNCDPVSNHLYFYWYKQILGQQMEFLVNFYNGKVMEKSKLFKDQFSVERPDGSYFTLKIQPTALEDSAVYFCASRGNTEVFFGKGTRLTVV.

On this clone itself: The gene names here belong to mouse. The read gets to within 1 residue of the CDR3 end, and the germline J gene fills in the rest. The rearrangement joins TRBV5 to TRBJ1-1; D gene unclear. The V end lost 0 bases, the J end lost 3 bases, and 5 bases lay between the germline ends. CDR3 size: 13 residues. CDR1 is LGHNA, CDR2 YNLKQL, per germline (reference sequence). The CDR3 bases that were read are TGTGCCAGCAGCCAAGAGAGGGACACAGAAGTCTTC. Its translation is CASSQERDTEVF. The whole CDR3 protein is CASSQERDTEVFF.

This clone occurred a few times. Any gene name here is a mouse gene name. Sequencing ends 1 residue short of the CDR3 end; the germline J gene provides the rest. The chain employs TRBV13-3 and TRBJ2-7; 10 nucleotides line up with TRBD1. The V and J ends lost 1 base and 4 bases, in that order; junction bases with no gene match: 2. CDR1 NNHDY and CDR2 SYVADS come from the germline V gene. The length of the CDR3 is 14 residues. The CDR3 bases that were read are TGTGCCAGCAGTGATAGGGACAGGGGTTATGAACAGTAC. This codes for CASSDRDRGYEQY. The whole CDR3 is CASSDRDRGYEQYF.

Concerning this clone: Each gene name is a mouse one. The CDR3 is cut off 1 residue early in the read; its end comes from the germline J gene. The chain uses TRBV26 and TRBJ2-5; no definite D call. The CDR3 totals 13 residues. Germline lookup yields CDR1 KGHPV and CDR2 FQNQEV (reference sequence). V was cut by 2 bases and J by 2 bases, with 5 bases left in between. Partial CDR3 DNA: TGTGCCAGCAGTCTGGTCAGCCAAGACACCCAGTAC. Translation: CASSLVSQDTQY. In full, the CDR3 reads CASSLVSQDTQYF.

This clone is medium-sized in the sample. Genes and germline are mouse. The read ends 1 residue early relative to the CDR3; the germline J gene fills the gap. The chain is built from TRBV14 and TRBJ2-1, with D possibly matching TRBD2 (7 bases). The CDR3 is 14 residues long. V lost 2 bases and J 5 bases, leaving 11 bases between the germline ends. Germline assignment: CDR1 SGHDT and CDR2 FRDEAV. CDR3 protein: CASSLLGAHAEQFF. The sequenced CDR3 bases are TGTGCCAGCAGTTTGCTGGGGGCCCATGCTGAGCAGTTC.

Comments on this clone: Gene names are mouse gene names. The read comes to an end 1 residue before the CDR3 does, leaving the germline J gene to fill in the end. The V gene is TRBV23, the J gene TRBJ1-1. Germline V lookup: CDR1 KGHTA, CDR2 FQNQQP. CDR3 length: 13 amino acids. The CDR3 sequence: CSSSQDANTEVFF. The CDR3 bases that were read are TGCTCCAGCAGTCAGGATGCAAACACAGAAGTCTTC.

In regard to this clone: Its ends do not fully match the called genes, so a read error is possible. Germline and genes: mouse. The DNA ends 1 residue before the CDR3 does, and the rest of the CDR3 is filled in from the germline J gene. The chain employs TRBV16 and TRBJ2-2, with 9 nucleotides matching TRBD1. This CDR3 spans 15 amino acids. Germline-derived CDR1 and CDR2 are SGHSA and FRNQAP. CDR3 DNA (partial): TGTACAAGCAGCACACAGGGGGCCAACACCGGGCAGCTCTAC. It is translated as CTSSTQGANTGQLY. The whole CDR3 region reads CTSSTQGANTGQLYF.

With respect to this clone: Germline and genes here are mouse. The sequenced fragment ends 1 residue before the CDR3 boundary, so the rest is inferred from the germline J gene. The J gene is TRBJ1-1, the V gene TRBV2; D might be TRBD1 (5 bases). Germline lookup yields CDR1 LGHNA and CDR2 YSYQKL. This CDR3 region has 16 residues. Trimming left V 0 bases short and J 0 bases short, with 11 bases between. This CDR3 reads CASSQDPGQTNTEVFF. The sequenced part of the CDR3 DNA is TGTGCCAGCAGCCAAGATCCCGGACAAACAAACACAGAAGTCTTC.

This clone occurred a few times. Here the gene names and germline are mouse. The missing CDR3 end, 1 residue past where the read stops, is filled in from the germline J gene. The chain is built from TRBV26 and TRBJ2-7, with a possible D match to TRBD1 (5 bases). Germline loops: CDR1 KGHPV, CDR2 FQNQEV (reference sequence). V was pared by 4 bases and J by 6 bases, with 10 bases between. The CDR3 spans 12 residues. CDR3 DNA, as far as it was read: TGTGCCAGCAGTCAGGGAGGGGTTGAACAGTAC. This sequence encodes CASSQGGVEQY. The full-length CDR3 reads as CASSQGGVEQYF.

Details on this clone: Gene names refer to mouse genes. The CDR3 extends 1 residue past the end of the read, so its final part is completed from the germline J gene. This chain connects TRBV1 to TRBJ2-7; TRBD1 matches 7 bases. The junction had 4 bases not matched to a gene; V was cut back by 1 base and J by 7 bases. The CDR3 runs to 13 residues. CDR1 is NSQYPW and CDR2 is LRSPGD in the germline V gene (reference sequence). The sequenced CDR3 bases are TGCACCTGCAGTGCAGCCACAGGGGTGGAACAGTAC. Translating gives CTCSAATGVEQY. The full CDR3 sequence reads CTCSAATGVEQYF.

As for this clone: These gene names are mouse names. The read terminates 1 residue before the CDR3 end, so the remaining end is supplied by the germline J gene. The chain uses TRBV26 and TRBJ2-2; maybe TRBD1 (5 bases). The CDR3 is 14 amino acids. The V end lost 2 bases, the J end lost 4 bases, and 8 bases lay between the germline ends. The germline CDR1 and CDR2 sequences are KGHPV and FQNQEV (reference sequence). The CDR3 region is CASSLRGTTGQLYF. The CDR3 bases that were read are TGTGCCAGCAGTCTGAGGGGAACCACCGGGCAGCTCTAC.

Worth noting for this clone: Gene names are mouse gene names. The sequence runs out 1 residue before the end of the CDR3; the remainder is reconstructed from the germline J gene. The chain employs TRBV23 and TRBJ2-1; TRBD1, the D gene given by the table, was not confirmed from the DNA. CDR3 size: 14 residues. Germline V gives CDR1 KGHTA, CDR2 FQNQQP. CDR3 sequence: CSSSPQANYAEQFF. CDR3 DNA, as far as it was read: TGCTCCAGCAGTCCGCAGGCAAACTATGCTGAGCAGTTC.

About this clone itself: Gene and germline names: mouse. Read coverage stops 1 residue before the CDR3 terminus; the germline J gene supplies the remainder. This chain links TRBV16 with TRBJ1-6; D ambiguous. TRBJ1-6 has ORF status, its function being uncertain. V lost 1 base and J lost 5, with 3 bases in between. CDR3 size: 13 residues. Per germline, CDR1 SGHSA and CDR2 FRNQAP. The CDR3 DNA, read in part, is TGTGCAAGCAGCTTAGGGAATAATTCGCCCCTCTAC. It encodes CASSLGNNSPLY. The full CDR3 protein reads CASSLGNNSPLYF.

In its sample, this clone was seen a few times. Mouse gene names apply. From the germline J gene comes the end of the CDR3, since the read stops 1 residue before it. Distinct nucleotide sequences in the sample also encode this CDR3. The chain carries TRBV26 and TRBJ2-7; 11 bases are a match to TRBD2. The CDR3 has 14 amino acids. CDR1 KGHPV and CDR2 FQNQEV come from the germline V gene (reference sequence). V shed 6 bases and J 3 bases; nucleotides not matched to a gene: 4. CDR3 DNA (partial): TGTGCCAGCAGCCCCGGGACTGGGGGCTATGAACAGTAC. Its protein product is CASSPGTGGYEQY. The whole CDR3 protein is CASSPGTGGYEQYF.

This clone was detected once. Gene names and germline refer to mouse. The read stops 1 residue short of the end of the CDR3; the missing end is completed from the germline J gene. This sequence joins TRBV20 and TRBJ2-1, with 7 bases identical to TRBD1. This CDR3 spans 13 amino acids. Trimming removed 1 base from V and 3 bases from J; junction bases left unmatched: 0. The V gene's germline CDR1 is GFQATS and CDR2 STVNSAI. Incomplete CDR3 DNA: TGTGGTGCTAGGGGGACAGGCTATGCTGAGCAGTTC. Protein: CGARGTGYAEQF. The whole CDR3 sequence is CGARGTGYAEQFF.

About this clone itself: Germline and genes here are mouse. The read terminates 1 residue before the CDR3 end, so the remaining end is supplied by the germline J gene. The chain recombines TRBV3 with TRBJ2-5; D unclear. Trimming shortened V by 2 bases and J by 5 bases, and 2 bases separated the two germline ends. The length of the CDR3 is 11 residues. In germline, CDR1 is SNHLY, CDR2 FYNGKV (reference sequence). The DNA read from the CDR3 is TGTGCCAGCAGCTTAATAGACACCCAGTAC. It encodes CASSLIDTQY. In full, the CDR3 reads CASSLIDTQYF.

About this clone itself: Gene names are mouse gene names. The CDR3 end is not reached by the read, which stops 1 residue before it; the germline J gene fills it in. The chain uses TRBV17 and TRBJ2-7; D remains unclear. The CDR3 is made up of 13 amino acids. The V and J ends lost 3 bases and 0 bases respectively, with 6 bases between them. Germline loops: CDR1 MNHDT, CDR2 YYDKIL. This chain's CDR3 is CASSSQSSYEQYF. The sequenced CDR3 bases are TGTGCTAGCAGTAGTCAAAGCTCCTATGAACAGTAC.

The sample holds one count of this clone. Any gene name here is a mouse gene name. The read finishes 1 residue shy of the CDR3 end, and the germline J gene is used to complete it. The V and J genes are TRBV23 and TRBJ2-5; the table's D call TRBD2 went unverified against the DNA. CDR3 length equals 14 residues. CDR1 and CDR2 (germline): KGHTA, FQNQQP. Incomplete CDR3 DNA: TGCTCCAGCAGTCAGGACTGGGGGGAAGACACCCAGTAC. Translation: CSSSQDWGEDTQY. The CDR3 reads in full as CSSSQDWGEDTQYF.

A word on this clone: Gene names denote mouse genes. Read coverage stops 1 residue before the CDR3 terminus; the germline J gene supplies the remainder. Other DNA sequences in this sample translate to the same CDR3. The genes are TRBV26 and TRBJ1-1; TRBD1 might be the D (5 bases). The germline V and J ends were trimmed by 2 bases and 3 bases, with 7 bases remaining between them. CDR1 and CDR2 from the germline V gene are KGHPV and FQNQEV (reference sequence). The CDR3 loop spans 13 amino acids. The CDR3 bases that were read are TGTGCCAGCAGTCTGACAGGCTACACAGAAGTCTTC. It specifies CASSLTGYTEVF. In full, the CDR3 reads CASSLTGYTEVFF.

For this clone: Germline and genes: mouse. The read terminates 1 residue before the CDR3 end, so the remaining end is supplied by the germline J gene. The V and J genes are TRBV3 and TRBJ2-4; 8 nucleotides line up with TRBD2. The CDR3 sequence is 14 residues long. The germline V gene has CDR1 SNHLY and CDR2 FYNGKV (reference sequence). The ends lost 4 bases at V and 2 bases at J; junction bases unmatched: 2. The DNA read from the CDR3 is TGTGCCAGCAGCTCGACTGGGGTTCAAAACACCTTGTAC. Amino acids: CASSSTGVQNTLY. The full CDR3 reads CASSSTGVQNTLYF.

A word on this clone: The gene names here belong to mouse. Read sequence stops 1 residue before the CDR3 end, and the germline J gene provides the missing end. The chain uses TRBV15 and TRBJ2-2; D might be TRBD1 (6 bases). V shed 5 bases and J shed 1 base, with 8 bases lying between them. Germline CDR1 is SGHND and CDR2 is FRSKSL. The CDR3 is 14 residues long. This CDR3 reads CASSAGVNTGQLYF. Incomplete CDR3 DNA: TGTGCCAGCAGTGCAGGGGTAAACACCGGGCAGCTCTAC.

Notes on this clone: Germline and genes here are mouse. The CDR3 goes on 1 residue after the read ends, and that part is filled in from the germline J gene. This sample also contains other DNA sequences that code for the same CDR3. The chain has TRBV26 and TRBJ2-7; D might be TRBD1 (6 bases). The CDR3 has 14 residues. In germline, CDR1 is KGHPV, CDR2 FQNQEV (reference sequence). V dropped 3 bases and J dropped 0 bases, with 9 bases sitting between them. CDR3 bases read: TGTGCCAGCAGTCTCGGGACAAACTCCTATGAACAGTAC. The encoded protein is CASSLGTNSYEQY. From start to end, the CDR3 is CASSLGTNSYEQYF.

A remark on this clone: Gene names are mouse gene names. The read terminates 1 residue before the CDR3 end, so the remaining end is supplied by the germline J gene. The V gene is TRBV26, the J gene TRBJ2-4; 7 nucleotides align to TRBD1. The CDR3 loop spans 15 amino acids. Germline V lookup: CDR1 KGHPV, CDR2 FQNQEV (reference sequence). Trimming at V came to 4 bases and at J to 0 bases, leaving 4 bases not matched to a gene. CDR3 region: CASSPQGISQNTLYF. The covered CDR3 bases are TGTGCCAGCAGTCCACAGGGGATTAGTCAAAACACCTTGTAC.